Below, one T cell receptor beta chain is given with its context. The data originate from a study of shared T cell receptors in the human thymus. The assay was immunoSEQ multiplex PCR, and TCRdb's table has in-frame clones only and misses some. Among around 730,000 clones, approximately 83% were seen once, and the ten largest hold around 0.01%. The CDR3 is 16 amino acids. The V gene's germline CDR1 is SGHVS and CDR2 FNYEAQ. The junction had 5 bases not matched to a gene; V was cut back by 3 bases and J by 4 bases. The same data also went into a second study, on human thymus T cells. As that report states: Thymus was obtained from resections taken during corrective heart surgery. V and J genes seemed to be used with bias in thymic and blood repertoires. Overlap was high between thymic repertoires from unrelated individuals, as reported in related research.

This clonotype originated in a girl in the first two years of life with a congenital heart defect. The material sequenced was thymocytes. This chain connects TRBV7-6 to TRBJ2-3; 12 nucleotides match TRBD2. For the CDR3, the DNA is TGTGCCAGCAGCTTCCTAGCGGGGGGGGCAGCAGATACGCAGTATTTT. It translates to CASSFLAGGAADTQYF.